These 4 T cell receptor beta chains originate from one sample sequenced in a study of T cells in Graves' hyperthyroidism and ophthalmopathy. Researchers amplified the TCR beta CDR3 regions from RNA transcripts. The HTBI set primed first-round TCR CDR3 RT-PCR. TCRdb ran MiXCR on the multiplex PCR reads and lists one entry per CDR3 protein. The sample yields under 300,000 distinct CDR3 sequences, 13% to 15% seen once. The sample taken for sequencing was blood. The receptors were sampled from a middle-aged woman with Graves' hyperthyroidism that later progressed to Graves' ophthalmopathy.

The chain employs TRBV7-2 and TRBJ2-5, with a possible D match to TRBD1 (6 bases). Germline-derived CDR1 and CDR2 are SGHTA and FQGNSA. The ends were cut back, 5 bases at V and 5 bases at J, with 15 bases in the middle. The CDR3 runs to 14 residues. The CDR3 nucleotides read TGTGCCAGCAGCCTAACAGGGATCTGGGAGACCCAGTACTTC. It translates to CASSLTGIWETQYF.

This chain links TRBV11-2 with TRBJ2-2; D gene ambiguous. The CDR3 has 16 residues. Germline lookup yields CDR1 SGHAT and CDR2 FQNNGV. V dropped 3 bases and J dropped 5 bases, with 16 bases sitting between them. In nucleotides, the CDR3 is TGTGCCAGCAGCTTGATGGATATTCTTATAACCGGGGAGCTGTTTTTT. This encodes CASSLMDILITGELFF.

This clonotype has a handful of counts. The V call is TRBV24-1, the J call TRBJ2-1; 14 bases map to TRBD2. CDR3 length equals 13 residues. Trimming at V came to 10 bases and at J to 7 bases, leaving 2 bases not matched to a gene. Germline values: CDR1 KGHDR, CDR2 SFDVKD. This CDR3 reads CATGLAGANEQFF. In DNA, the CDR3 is TGTGCCACGGGACTAGCGGGGGCTAATGAGCAGTTCTTC.

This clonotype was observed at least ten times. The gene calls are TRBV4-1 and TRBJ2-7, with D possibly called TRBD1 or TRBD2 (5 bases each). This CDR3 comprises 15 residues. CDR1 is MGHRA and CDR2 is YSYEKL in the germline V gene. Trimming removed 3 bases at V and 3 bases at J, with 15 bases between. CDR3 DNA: TGCGCCAGCAGCCAGGACCGGGACGGACGCTACGAGCAGTACTTC. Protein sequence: CASSQDRDGRYEQYF.